The subject of this entry is one TCR beta chain. This clone was seen just once. Its recognized antigen is unknown. Base qualities are not at hand, and no much larger clone is one base apart. The source of the sample is a study of cytomegalovirus exposure and HLA in healthy donors (dated by TCRdb to 2016 to 2017). Concerning the study at large: According to a later analysis, the 120 or so validation repertoires were produced on the same platform as the 600 to 850 repertoires of the first cohort. The study aimed to test whether cataloging public T cell receptors could reveal signatures of past pathogen exposure. Besides the first cohort of 500 to 700 subjects, a separate validation cohort made up of 120 or so different subjects was used. High-throughput TCR immunosequencing, statistical association of individual TCRs with disease status, and machine learning were combined to predict cytomegalovirus infection status.

The library was generated by the immunoSEQ multiplex PCR assay. On the authors' methods: A statistical classification framework was built for diagnosing cytomegalovirus status from the catalog of TCR beta chain sequences. Drawn from immuneACCESS, this table holds only the in-frame rearrangements with V and J called that TCRdb kept. Clones are partly lost; checked studies trace under half to an unresolved V gene and leave the rest unexplained. V, J and clone size are taken as reported in that table, and D and trimming were inferred from the DNA itself. For this sample the table gives some 170,000 clones, of which about 86% were detected only once. More than 2% of the sample is in the top ten clones. The donors belonged to the validation cohort of approximately 130 subjects, which was separate from the roughly 670-subject first cohort. Here is what the overall study found, with its caveats: Subsequent analysis determined that TCRs grouped into clusters in the first cohort also showed a tendency toward co-occurrence across the 120 or so validation repertoires, and 94% of cluster scores exceeded 0. Most TCR sequences were observed very rarely across donors, whereas some public TCRs were present in many individuals. A few of the identified cytomegalovirus-associated TCR beta chains were confirmed in vitro to be specific for cytomegalovirus antigens. All 120 or so repertoires were used to score co-occurrence in the validation cohort in a later analysis, because that analysis had no HLA typing for the cohort. According to the authors, the approach could potentially be generalized to other disease states and immunological phenotypes. In the study, some 180 TCR beta chains were listed as associated with cytomegalovirus. The classifier was reported to diagnose cytomegalovirus status with high specificity and sensitivity in both the original and validation cohorts.

Sample: PBMCs. The sequence was collected from a woman aged 18 to 35 in good health and CMV-seronegative.

In nucleotides, the sequence is TGTGCCAGCAGTTACTCGGGGGGGCCGAGGGACGAGCAGTACTTC. Protein translation: CASSYSGGPRDEQYF. This chain is built from TRBV6-5 and TRBJ2-7; 7 matching bases give a weak D call of TRBD2. Via the germline V gene, CDR1 is MNHEY and CDR2 SVGAGI. From its cysteine to its phenylalanine, the CDR3 spans 15 amino acids. Only the CDR3 portion is preserved as DNA: 45 bases, with reading frame beginning at the first base. V loses 0 bases of germline sequence and J loses 5 bases, and the interval between the two ends is 14 bases.